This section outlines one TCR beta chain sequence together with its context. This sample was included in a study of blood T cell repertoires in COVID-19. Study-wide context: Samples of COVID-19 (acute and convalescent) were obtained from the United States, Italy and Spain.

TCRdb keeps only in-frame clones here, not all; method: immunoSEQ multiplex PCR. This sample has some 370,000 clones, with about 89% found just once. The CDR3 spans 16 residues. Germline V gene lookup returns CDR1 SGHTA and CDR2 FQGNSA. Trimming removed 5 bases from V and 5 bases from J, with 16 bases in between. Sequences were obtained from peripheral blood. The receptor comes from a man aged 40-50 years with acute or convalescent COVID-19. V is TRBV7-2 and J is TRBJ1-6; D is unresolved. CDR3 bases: TGTGCCAGCAGCATCAGACCCACTAATAATAATTCACCCCTCCACTTT. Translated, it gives CASSIRPTNNNSPLHF.